This TCR beta chain was recovered during a study of neurological immune-mediated disorders. Overall study results and limits: One related-CDR3 cluster, found by phylogenetic grouping, held repertoires of 18 of 34 multiple sclerosis patients and is a possible signature.

In its sample, this clonotype was seen many times. The target antigen is unknown. Germline V gene sequence: CDR1 SGHAT, CDR2 FQNNGV. V lost 5 bases to trimming and J lost 4 bases; unmatched junction nucleotides: 5. There are 14 residues in the CDR3. TCRdb re-called the 5' RACE reads with MiXCR, one entry per CDR3 protein. This table has 90,000 to 150,000 distinct CDR3 sequences, roughly 3.2% appearing once. The receptor comes from a woman between 25 and 40 years old with multiple sclerosis. The sequenced sample consisted of PBMCs. This chain uses TRBV11-2 with TRBJ1-5; 7 bases agree with TRBD1. CDR3 in DNA: TGTGCCAGCAGCGTGGGACAGCCTAATCAGCCCCAGCATTTT. It codes for CASSVGQPNQPQHF.